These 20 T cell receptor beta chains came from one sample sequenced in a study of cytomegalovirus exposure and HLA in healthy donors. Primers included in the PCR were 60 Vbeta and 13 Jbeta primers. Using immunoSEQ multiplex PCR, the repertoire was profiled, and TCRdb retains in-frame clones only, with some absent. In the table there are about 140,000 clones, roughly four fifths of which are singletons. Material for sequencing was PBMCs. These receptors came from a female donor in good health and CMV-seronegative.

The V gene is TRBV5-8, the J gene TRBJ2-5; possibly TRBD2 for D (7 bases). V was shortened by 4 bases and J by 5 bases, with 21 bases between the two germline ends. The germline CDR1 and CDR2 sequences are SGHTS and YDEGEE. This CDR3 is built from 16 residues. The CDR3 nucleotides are TGTGCCAGCAGCACGGGGGGCGCGCGGGGGTCGGAGACCCAGTACTTC. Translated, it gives CASSTGGARGSETQYF.

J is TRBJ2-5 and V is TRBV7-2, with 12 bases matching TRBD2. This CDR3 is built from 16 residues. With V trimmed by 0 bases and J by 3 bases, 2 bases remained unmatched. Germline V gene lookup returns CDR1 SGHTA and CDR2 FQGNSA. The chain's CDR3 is CASSLARLAGEETQYF. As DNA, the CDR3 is TGTGCCAGCAGCTTAGCTCGACTAGCGGGAGAAGAGACCCAGTACTTC.

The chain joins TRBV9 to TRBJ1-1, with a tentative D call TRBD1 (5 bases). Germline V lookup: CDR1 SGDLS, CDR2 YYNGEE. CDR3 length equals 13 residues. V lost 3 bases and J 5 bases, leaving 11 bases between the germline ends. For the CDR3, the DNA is TGTGCCAGCAGCGCAGAACAGGAGACTGAAGCTTTCTTT. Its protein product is CASSAEQETEAFF.

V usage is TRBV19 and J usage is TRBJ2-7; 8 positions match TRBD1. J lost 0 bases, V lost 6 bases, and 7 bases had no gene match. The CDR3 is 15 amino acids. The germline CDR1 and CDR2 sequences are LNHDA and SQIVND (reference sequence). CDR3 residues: CASSWTGMSSYEQYF. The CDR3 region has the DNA TGTGCCAGTAGCTGGACAGGGATGAGCTCCTACGAGCAGTACTTC.

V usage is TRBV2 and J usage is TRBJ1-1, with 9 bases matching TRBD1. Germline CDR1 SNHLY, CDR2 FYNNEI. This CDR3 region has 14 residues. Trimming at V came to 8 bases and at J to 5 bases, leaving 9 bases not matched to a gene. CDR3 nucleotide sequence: TGTGCCAGCTGGGACAGGGCGGTGAGGACTGAAGCTTTCTTT. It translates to CASWDRAVRTEAFF.

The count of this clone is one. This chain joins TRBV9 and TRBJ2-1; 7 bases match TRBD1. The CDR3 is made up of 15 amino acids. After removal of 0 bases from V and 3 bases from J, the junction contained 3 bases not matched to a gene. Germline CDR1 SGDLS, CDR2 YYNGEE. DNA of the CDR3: TGTGCCAGCAGCGTAGTGGGGGACAGCTACAATGAGCAGTTCTTC. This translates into CASSVVGDSYNEQFF.

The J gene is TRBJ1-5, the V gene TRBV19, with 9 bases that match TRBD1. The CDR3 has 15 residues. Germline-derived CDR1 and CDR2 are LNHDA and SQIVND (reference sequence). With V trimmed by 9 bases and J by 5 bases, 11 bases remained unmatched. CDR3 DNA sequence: TGTGCCAGCAGTCACGGGGACAGGGAGGATCAGCCCCAGCATTTT. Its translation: CASSHGDREDQPQHF.

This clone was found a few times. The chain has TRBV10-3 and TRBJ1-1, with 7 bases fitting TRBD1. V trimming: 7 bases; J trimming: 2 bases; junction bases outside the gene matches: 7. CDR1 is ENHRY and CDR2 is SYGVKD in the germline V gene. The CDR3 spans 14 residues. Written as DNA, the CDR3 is TGTGCCATCAATTTCGACAGGGCCAACACTGAAGCTTTCTTT. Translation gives CAINFDRANTEAFF.

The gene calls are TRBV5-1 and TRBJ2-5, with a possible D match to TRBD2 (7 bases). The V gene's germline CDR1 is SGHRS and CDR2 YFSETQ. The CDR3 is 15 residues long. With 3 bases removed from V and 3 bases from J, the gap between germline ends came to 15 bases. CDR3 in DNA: TGCGCCAGCAGCTGGACTACAGGGACTAAAGAGACCCAGTACTTC. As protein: CASSWTTGTKETQYF.

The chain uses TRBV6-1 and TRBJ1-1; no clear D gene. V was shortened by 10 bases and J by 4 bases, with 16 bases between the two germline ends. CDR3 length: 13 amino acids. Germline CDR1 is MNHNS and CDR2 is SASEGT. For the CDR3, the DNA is TGTGCCACCTTGATTTGGGCACGCACTGAAGCTTTCTTT. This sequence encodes CATLIWARTEAFF.

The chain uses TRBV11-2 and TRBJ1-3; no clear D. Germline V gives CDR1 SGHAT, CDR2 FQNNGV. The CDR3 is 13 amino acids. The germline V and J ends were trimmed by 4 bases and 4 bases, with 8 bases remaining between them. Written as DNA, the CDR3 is TGTGCCAGCAGCTATGTGAGGGGAAACACCATATATTTT. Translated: CASSYVRGNTIYF.

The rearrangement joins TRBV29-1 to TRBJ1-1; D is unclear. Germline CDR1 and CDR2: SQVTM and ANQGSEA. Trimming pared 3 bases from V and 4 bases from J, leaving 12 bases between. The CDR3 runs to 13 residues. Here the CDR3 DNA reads TGCAGCGTTGATACCCCCGCCGGCACTGAAGCTTTCTTT. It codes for CSVDTPAGTEAFF. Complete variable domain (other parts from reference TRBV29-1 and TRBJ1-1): SAVISQKPSRDICQRGTSLTIQCQVDSQVTMMFWYRQQPGQSLTLIATANQGSEATYESGFVIDKFPISRPNLTFSTLTVSNMSPEDSSIYLCSVDTPAGTEAFFGQGTRLTVV.

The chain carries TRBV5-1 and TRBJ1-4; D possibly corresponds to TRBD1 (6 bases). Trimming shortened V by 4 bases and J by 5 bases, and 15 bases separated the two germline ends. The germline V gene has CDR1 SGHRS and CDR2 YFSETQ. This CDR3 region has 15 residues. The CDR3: CASSERTVPNEKLFF. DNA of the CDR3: TGCGCCAGCAGCGAGAGGACAGTCCCAAATGAAAAACTGTTTTTT.

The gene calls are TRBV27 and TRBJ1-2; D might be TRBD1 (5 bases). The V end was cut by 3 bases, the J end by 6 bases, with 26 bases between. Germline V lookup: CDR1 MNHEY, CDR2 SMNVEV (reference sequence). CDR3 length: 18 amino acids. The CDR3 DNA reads TGTGCCAGCAGTTTTACGGTGGGGGGTATTAGGGAAGGGAATGGCTACACCTTC. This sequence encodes CASSFTVGGIREGNGYTF.

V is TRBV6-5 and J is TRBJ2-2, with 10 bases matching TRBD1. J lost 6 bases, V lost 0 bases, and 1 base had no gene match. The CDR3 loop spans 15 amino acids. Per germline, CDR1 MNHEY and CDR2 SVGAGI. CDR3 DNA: TGTGCCAGCAGTTACTCCGGGACAGGGGCCGGGGAGCTGTTTTTT. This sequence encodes CASSYSGTGAGELFF.

CDR3 amino acids: CASRAGQLGEKLFF. CDR3 DNA: TGTGCCAGCAGGGCGGGACAGCTTGGAGAAAAACTGTTTTTT. The chain combines TRBV6-1 with TRBJ1-4, with 7 bases fitting TRBD1. The CDR3 spans 14 residues. Germline-derived CDR1 and CDR2 are MNHNS and SASEGT. Trimming cost V 6 bases and J 8 bases; bases outside gene matches: 9.

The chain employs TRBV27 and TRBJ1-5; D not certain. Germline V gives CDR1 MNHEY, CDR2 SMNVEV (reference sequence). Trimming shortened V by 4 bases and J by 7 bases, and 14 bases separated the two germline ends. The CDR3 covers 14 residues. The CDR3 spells CASSSTTGSQPQHF. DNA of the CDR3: TGTGCCAGCAGTTCTACGACGGGGAGCCAGCCCCAGCATTTT.

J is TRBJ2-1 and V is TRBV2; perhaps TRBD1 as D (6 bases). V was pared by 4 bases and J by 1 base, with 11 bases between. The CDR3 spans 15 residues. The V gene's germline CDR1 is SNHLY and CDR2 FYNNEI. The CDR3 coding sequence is TGTGCCAGCAGTGGAGGGACACTTTCCTACAATGAGCAGTTCTTC. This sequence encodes CASSGGTLSYNEQFF.

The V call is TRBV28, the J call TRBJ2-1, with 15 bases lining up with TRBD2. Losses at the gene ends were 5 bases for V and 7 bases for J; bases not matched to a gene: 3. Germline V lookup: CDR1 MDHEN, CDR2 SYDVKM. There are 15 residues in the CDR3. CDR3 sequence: CASSRGTSGRNEQFF. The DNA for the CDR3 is TGTGCCAGCAGTCGCGGGACTAGCGGGAGGAATGAGCAGTTCTTC.

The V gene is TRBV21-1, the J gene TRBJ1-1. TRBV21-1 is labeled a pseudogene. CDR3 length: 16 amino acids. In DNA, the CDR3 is TGTGCCAGCATCTGGCGTACCGGCAGGGAGGACACTGAAGCTTTCTTT. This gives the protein CASIWRTGREDTEAFF.